This T cell receptor beta chain appears in the sequencing data of a study of PD-1 blockade in classical Hodgkin lymphoma (dated by TCRdb to 2020 to 2021). General notes on the study: Nivolumab dosing was 3 mg/kg intravenously every 2 weeks, continuing until either disease progression or unacceptable toxicity. The study used TCR beta sequencing and CyTOF to define a peripheral blood immune signature of response to PD-1 blockade in classical Hodgkin lymphoma. The full study reports these points: Trial patients with a complete response had baseline diversity similar to that of newly diagnosed patients, while partial responders and progressors had significantly lower diversity. Baseline TCR diversity was reported to be lower in newly diagnosed patients than in healthy donors and to be lower still in relapsed/refractory patients. The study covered only a single clinical trial cohort, and the causes of the repertoire differences, possibly disease activity or prior therapy, were still not defined. Lower diversity was observed in patients in whom nivolumab was started less than 1 year after ASCT, and these patients were excluded from later analyses so that confounding by immune reconstitution would be avoided. By C4D1, a significant rise was seen in CD4+ TCR diversity but not in CD8+ TCR diversity (p=0.0027 vs p=0.16), and the rise was most apparent among complete responders (p=0.02).

At least ten counts were recorded for this clone. Its antigen target is currently unknown. No clone much larger than this one lies a single base away; base qualities are absent. The time point label for this specimen denotes: cycle 4 day 1 (C4D1), after less than 7 weeks of nivolumab. All trial patients had relapsed after autologous stem cell transplantation, with cohorts A, B and C differing in prior brentuximab vedotin exposure. A total of under 70 patients with relapsed/refractory classical Hodgkin lymphoma made up the trial cohort, and each patient's best overall response was complete response, partial response or progressive disease. Single-agent nivolumab was administered to trial patients in the multi-cohort phase II CheckMate 205 trial. An independent review committee assessed best overall response by applying the 2007 International Working Group response criteria. Trial PBMCs were collected immediately before nivolumab initiation (C1D1) and during therapy at cycle 2 day 1 and cycle 4 day 1. Peripheral blood was collected in 8 mL Vacutainer Cell Preparation Tubes, from which PBMCs were isolated by centrifugation and then cryopreserved.

Genomic DNA was isolated using the Qiagen DNeasy kit from unsorted PBMCs as well as from negatively selected CD4+ and CD8+ fractions. TCR beta CDR3 regions were subjected to amplification by immunoSEQ multiplex PCR with primers that anneal to V and J segments. A synthetic immune receptor repertoire was used to minimize amplification bias, and remaining bias was computationally removed after sequencing. The authors' pipeline ran thus. Repertoire diversity was quantified as the Shannon entropy index using custom Python scripts. The unsorted, CD4+ and CD8+ repertoires were each analyzed separately, with the exception of combined analyses, where CD4+ and CD8+ sequences were merged in silico. A clone was considered expanded if an increase in frequency of at least 2-fold after treatment relative to C1D1 was found, and a pseudocount of 0.5 was applied to clones undetected at baseline. Clones with 0 or 1 copy at C1D1 were classified as singleton clones, and clones with 2 or more copies were classified as non-singleton clones. Clones expanded in unsorted samples were labelled as CD4+, CD8+ or unknown by matching protein sequences in sorted samples from the same patient. Wilcoxon tests on paired samples were used to test changes in diversity from C1D1 to C4D1. TCRdb took this table from immuneACCESS and kept in-frame rearrangements with V and J called. Such tables lack part of the clones; where checked against another copy, unresolved V genes explain under half of the gap, and the rest is unexplained. Clone size and V and J calls were adopted from that table, with D and trimming inferred from the DNA. Across this sample there are approximately 89,000 clones, with approximately 83% seen only once. The top ten clonotypes cover over 15% of the sample.

The source is a human donor with classical Hodgkin lymphoma. The sample consisted of peripheral blood mononuclear cells (PBMCs), taken before the fourth cycle of nivolumab.

Here is the DNA: TGTGCCAGCAGCCAAGATCAGCTAGCGTCAGCGGCGCAGTTCTTC. Its amino acids are CASSQDQLASAAQFF. The rearrangement joined TRBV4-2 to TRBJ2-1; TRBD2 is possibly the D segment (6 matching bases). The CDR1 and CDR2 encoded by the germline V gene are LGHNA and YNFKEQ. Spanning cysteine to phenylalanine, the CDR3 consists of 15 amino acids. Only the CDR3 portion is preserved as DNA: 45 bases, with reading frame beginning at the first base. V is pared back by 0 bases and J by 12 bases, with 18 bases lying between the germline termini.